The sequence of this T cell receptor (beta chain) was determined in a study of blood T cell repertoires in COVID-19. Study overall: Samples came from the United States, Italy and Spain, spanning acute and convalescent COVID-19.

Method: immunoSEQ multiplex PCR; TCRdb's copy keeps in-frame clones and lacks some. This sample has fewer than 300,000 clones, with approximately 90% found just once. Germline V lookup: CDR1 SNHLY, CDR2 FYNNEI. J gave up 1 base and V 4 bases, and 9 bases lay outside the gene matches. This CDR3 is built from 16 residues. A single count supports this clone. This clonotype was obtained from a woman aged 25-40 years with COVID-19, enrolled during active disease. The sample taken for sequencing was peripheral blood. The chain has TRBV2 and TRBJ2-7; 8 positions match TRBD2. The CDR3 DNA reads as TGTGCCAGCAGTGGGGGGGCTAGCGGGTCATCCTACGAGCAGTACTTC. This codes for CASSGGASGSSYEQYF.